These 16 T cell receptor beta chains share one sample of origin, sequenced in a study of identical twins. TCRdb reprocessed the 5' RACE reads with MiXCR, giving one entry per CDR3 protein. The sample lists about 1.7 million distinct CDR3 sequences, 32% seen once, with 0.27% in the top ten. The material sequenced was cord blood. The receptor set was obtained from a newborn girl in good health.

About this clonotype itself: A much larger clone is a single base away; this may be a read error. The V call is TRBV27, the J call TRBJ2-7; TRBD2 is a possible D gene (5 bases). CDR1 is MNHEY and CDR2 is SMNVEV in the germline V gene (reference sequence). This CDR3 has 15 residues. Trimming removed 4 bases from V and 2 bases from J, with 15 bases in between. The CDR3 region is CASSYPLRGTYEQYF. CDR3 sequence (DNA): TGTGCCAGCAGTTACCCCTTACGGGGAACCTACGAGCAGTACTTC.

There are a few counts of this clonotype. The chain combines TRBV27 with TRBJ1-4; the D gene is possibly TRBD1 (6 bases). This CDR3 has 17 residues. Germline CDR1 and CDR2: MNHEY and SMNVEV (reference sequence). Between the trimmed V and J ends, which lost 1 base and 4 bases, there was a span of 16 bases. This chain's CDR3 is CASSLFARGPGNEKLFF. Written as DNA, the CDR3 is TGTGCCAGCAGTTTATTCGCGCGGGGGCCGGGTAATGAAAAACTGTTTTTT.

The CDR3 loop reads CASSSYRGAFLETQYF. The CDR3, as DNA: TGTGCCAGCAGTTCCTATAGGGGGGCTTTTTTGGAGACCCAGTACTTC. The chain carries TRBV27 and TRBJ2-5; D may match TRBD1 or TRBD2 (6 bases each). Trimming cost V 4 bases and J 5 bases, with 20 bases left between them. The CDR3 consists of 16 residues. Germline-derived CDR1 and CDR2 are MNHEY and SMNVEV (reference sequence).

This clonotype came up a few times. The chain couples TRBV10-3 to TRBJ2-4, with TRBD2 matching over 16 bases. The germline V gene encodes CDR1 ENHRY and CDR2 SYGVKD. The CDR3 runs to 17 residues. V lost 2 bases to trimming and J lost 9 bases; unmatched junction nucleotides: 7. The DNA for the CDR3 is TGTGCCATCAGTGAGAGGGGACTAGCGGGAGGGCCGATCATTCAGTACTTC. Its protein is CAISERGLAGGPIIQYF.

The V gene is TRBV6-6, the J gene TRBJ2-5; 9 bases map to TRBD2. CDR3 length: 16 residues. The V and J ends lost 3 bases and 6 bases, in that order; junction bases with no gene match: 11. Per the germline V gene, CDR1 is MNHNY and CDR2 is SVGAGI (reference sequence). The CDR3 protein is CASSYSSGAPVQTQYF. In DNA form, the CDR3 reads TGTGCCAGCAGTTATTCTAGCGGGGCACCAGTCCAGACCCAGTACTTC.

V usage is TRBV7-2 and J usage is TRBJ2-7; D might be TRBD2 (5 bases). Trimming left V 1 base short and J 0 bases short, with 13 bases between. Looked up from germline, CDR1 is SGHTA and CDR2 is FQGNSA. The CDR3 totals 16 residues. The CDR3 sequence: CASSLEASRLSYEQYF. The CDR3 bases are TGTGCCAGCAGCTTAGAAGCTAGCCGGCTCTCCTACGAGCAGTACTTC.

The chain employs TRBV9 and TRBJ2-7, with D perhaps matching TRBD1 (6 bases). Germline CDR1 SGDLS, CDR2 YYNGEE. The germline V and J ends were trimmed by 0 bases and 4 bases, with 11 bases remaining between them. The CDR3 covers 14 residues. The CDR3 is CASSVATGRYEQYF. The DNA of the CDR3 is TGTGCCAGCAGCGTAGCTACAGGGAGATACGAGCAGTACTTC.

The chain joins TRBV21-1 to TRBJ1-3; the listed D gene, TRBD1, was not tested against the DNA. TRBV21-1 is noted as a pseudogene. The CDR3 runs to 17 residues. The CDR3 nucleotides are TGTGCCAGCAGCAAACACCAGCAGGGGGCTGCTGGAAACACCATATATTTT. Translating gives CASSKHQQGAAGNTIYF.

The genes are TRBV29-1 and TRBJ2-3; the D is unclear. The CDR3 runs 13 residues. Germline lookup yields CDR1 SQVTM and CDR2 ANQGSEA. Trimming removed 4 bases from V and 0 bases from J, with 8 bases in between. The CDR3 nucleotides read TGCAGCGTTGTCGCTAGAAGCACAGATACGCAGTATTTT. Translating it yields CSVVARSTDTQYF.

This clonotype has more than one count but fewer than ten. The V and J genes are TRBV12-3 or TRBV12-4 and TRBJ2-1; possible D gene TRBD2, 6 bases. Trimming removed 4 bases at V and 4 bases at J, with 14 bases between. This CDR3 contains 15 residues. In DNA form, the CDR3 reads TGTGCCAGCAGTTCGGGCGGGGTGTCTTACAATGAGCAGTTCTTC. This gives the protein CASSSGGVSYNEQFF.

V usage is TRBV4-2 and J usage is TRBJ2-7; perhaps TRBD2 as D (6 bases). The germline gives CDR1 LGHNA, CDR2 YNFKEQ. Between the trimmed V and J ends, which lost 0 bases and 1 base, there was a span of 10 bases. The CDR3 sequence is 15 residues long. The CDR3 is CASSQDSGGSYEQYF. The DNA for the CDR3 is TGTGCCAGCAGCCAAGATAGCGGTGGGTCCTACGAGCAGTACTTC.

This clonotype was seen only a few times. V is TRBV20-1 and J is TRBJ2-5; 7 nucleotides line up with TRBD2. Germline V CDR1 and CDR2: DFQATT, SNEGSKA (reference sequence). CDR3 size: 13 residues. Trimming at V came to 1 base and at J to 3 bases, leaving 2 bases not matched to a gene. CDR3 in amino acids: CSARGTRKETQYF. CDR3 bases: TGCAGTGCTAGAGGGACTAGAAAAGAGACCCAGTACTTC.

This clonotype has a handful of counts. The chain combines TRBV6-1 with TRBJ1-3; possible D gene TRBD1, 5 bases. V was pared by 3 bases and J by 2 bases, with 8 bases between. Germline V gene sequence: CDR1 MNHNS, CDR2 SASEGT. This CDR3 is 14 amino acids long. CDR3 residues: CASSESRAGNTIYF. CDR3 sequence (DNA): TGTGCCAGCAGTGAGAGCAGGGCTGGAAACACCATATATTTT.

The chain employs TRBV5-1 and TRBJ2-1; 11 nucleotides line up with TRBD2. The CDR3 is 17 residues long. CDR1 and CDR2 (germline): SGHRS, YFSETQ. V shed 0 bases and J 6 bases; nucleotides not matched to a gene: 8. CDR3: CASSLASGRRASNEQFF. Here the CDR3 DNA reads TGCGCCAGCAGCTTGGCTAGCGGGAGGAGGGCTAGCAATGAGCAGTTCTTC.

V usage is TRBV3-1 and J usage is TRBJ1-4; weak D call: TRBD1 (6 bases). Germline CDR1 LGHDT, CDR2 YNNKEL (reference sequence). With 4 bases removed from V and 8 bases from J, the gap between germline ends came to 11 bases. This CDR3 comprises 13 residues. CDR3 amino acids: CASSRRGREKLFF. The CDR3 nucleotides read TGTGCCAGCAGCCGGCGGGGGCGCGAAAAACTGTTTTTT.

This clonotype came up a few times. V gene TRBV19 combines with J gene TRBJ2-3, with TRBD1 as a possible D gene (5 bases). The length of the CDR3 is 13 residues. Trimming removed 8 bases at V and 1 base at J, with 10 bases between. In germline, CDR1 is LNHDA, CDR2 SQIVND (reference sequence). CDR3 loop: CASPGRGTDTQYF. The CDR3 DNA follows: TGTGCCAGTCCCGGCAGGGGCACAGATACGCAGTATTTT.